This T cell receptor beta chain was identified in a study of Graves' ophthalmopathy and Graves' hyperthyroidism. As for the study in general: The blood sample was drawn at first diagnosis and before any treatment.

Exclusion covered patients with other autoimmune diseases or uncontrolled infections (as well as pregnancy or lactation). Amplifying from RNA transcripts, the study obtained TCR beta CDR3 regions. First-round RT-PCR relied on HTBI primers, and a second-round multiplex PCR came next. TCRdb passed the multiplex PCR reads through MiXCR, listing each CDR3 protein once. There are over 200,000 distinct CDR3 sequences in the sample; under 30% occur only once, and over 7.5% lies in the top ten. From germline, CDR1 is MDHEN and CDR2 SYDVKM. V lost 6 bases, J lost 2 bases, and 23 bases lay in between. The CDR3 runs 17 residues.

J is TRBJ2-7 and V is TRBV28; no definite D call. Sequencing was performed on peripheral blood. The receptor was derived from a man between 45 and 60 years old with Graves' ophthalmopathy. For the CDR3, the DNA is TGTGCCAGCAGCTCCGTTGCGGTCCCCCCAGGTGCCTACGAGCAGTACTTC. It specifies CASSSVAVPPGAYEQYF.